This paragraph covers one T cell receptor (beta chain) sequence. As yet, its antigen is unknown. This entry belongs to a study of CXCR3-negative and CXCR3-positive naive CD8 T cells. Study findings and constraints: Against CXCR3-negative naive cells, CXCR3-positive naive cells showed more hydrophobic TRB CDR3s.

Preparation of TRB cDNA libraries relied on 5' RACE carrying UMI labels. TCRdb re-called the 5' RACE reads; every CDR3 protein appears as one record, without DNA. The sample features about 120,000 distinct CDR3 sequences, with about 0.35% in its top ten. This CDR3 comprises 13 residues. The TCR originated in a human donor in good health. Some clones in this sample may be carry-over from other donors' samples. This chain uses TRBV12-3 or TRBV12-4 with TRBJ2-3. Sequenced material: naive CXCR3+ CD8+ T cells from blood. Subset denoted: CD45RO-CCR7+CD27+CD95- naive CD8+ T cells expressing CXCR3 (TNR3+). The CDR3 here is CASSFSVRDTQYF.